The T cell receptor (beta chain) described here comes from a study of spatial heterogeneity in lung cancer. The time point denotes: sample taken at primary tumor resection. The CDR3 extends over 15 amino acids. V was clipped by 5 bases and J by 5 bases, with 18 bases between them. The germline gives CDR1 SGHVS, CDR2 FQNEAQ. This clonotype was seen repeatedly, ten times or more. Its antigen remains unidentified. MiXCR, applied by TCRdb to the 5' RACE reads, yields one record per CDR3 protein. This sample has some 25,000 distinct CDR3 sequences, with approximately 7.7% found just once. General study results and limits: Mutation tallies in tumors tracked expanded intratumoral alpha and beta TCR counts.

The sample here was lung tumor tissue, taken at surgery. This TCR came from a male donor with early-stage non-small cell lung cancer. The chain links TRBV7-8 to TRBJ2-5, with TRBD1 as a possible D gene (6 bases). The CDR3 DNA follows: TGTGCCAGCAGCCGGACAGTCCAGGAATGGGAGACCCAGTACTTC. Residues: CASSRTVQEWETQYF.